This T cell receptor (beta chain) was identified in a study of CD8 T cells in ankylosing spondylitis. For TCR beta, libraries came from quantitative 5'-RACE with molecular barcodes. From the 5' RACE reads, TCRdb called clonotypes with MiXCR, one entry per CDR3 protein. The sample carries 390,000 or so distinct CDR3 sequences, about 20% recorded once. Study-wide findings and caveats: For ankylosing spondylitis blood, a TCR beta motif of about 8 highly homologous variants appeared characteristic.

For this clonotype: What it recognizes is unknown.

The TCR originated in a male donor with ankylosing spondylitis. The sample consisted of blood, either unsorted or a sorted T cell fraction (not recorded which).

The CDR3 loop is CSARGTGTGSSYNSPLHF. CDR3 bases: TGCAGTGCTAGAGGAACCGGGACAGGGAGCTCCTATAATTCACCCCTCCACTTT. The chain links TRBV20-1 to TRBJ1-6; 9 nucleotides line up with TRBD1. The ends lost 1 base at V and 0 bases at J; junction bases unmatched: 7. This CDR3 contains 18 residues. Germline V lookup: CDR1 DFQATT, CDR2 SNEGSKA (reference sequence).